This T cell receptor beta chain was identified during a study of OX40 agonist ivuxolimab in advanced cancers. As for the study in general: Those treated in dose escalation had hepatocellular carcinoma, melanoma, renal cell cancer or head and neck cancer.

Findings and caveats of the study: On average, CD8+ T cells had more expanded clones than CD4+.

Measured with immunoSEQ multiplex PCR; TCRdb has only the in-frame clones, and not every one. Of 96,000 or so clones listed, about nine tenths are singletons. This clone turned up a few times. Its antigen is as yet unknown. Trimming took 7 bases from V and 0 from J, leaving 13 bases between them. This CDR3 comprises 14 residues. CDR1 and CDR2 from the germline V gene are SNHLY and FYNNEI. This sequence was found in an adult with an advanced solid tumor such as melanoma, head and neck, liver or kidney cancer. The chain joins TRBV2 to TRBJ2-7; D unresolved. Sample: CD4+ or CD8+ T cells sorted from blood, taken in a trial of the OX40 agonist ivuxolimab. CDR3 coding DNA: TGTGCCAGCAACCCAGGCGTCAGCTCCTACGAGCAGTACTTC. Its translation: CASNPGVSSYEQYF.